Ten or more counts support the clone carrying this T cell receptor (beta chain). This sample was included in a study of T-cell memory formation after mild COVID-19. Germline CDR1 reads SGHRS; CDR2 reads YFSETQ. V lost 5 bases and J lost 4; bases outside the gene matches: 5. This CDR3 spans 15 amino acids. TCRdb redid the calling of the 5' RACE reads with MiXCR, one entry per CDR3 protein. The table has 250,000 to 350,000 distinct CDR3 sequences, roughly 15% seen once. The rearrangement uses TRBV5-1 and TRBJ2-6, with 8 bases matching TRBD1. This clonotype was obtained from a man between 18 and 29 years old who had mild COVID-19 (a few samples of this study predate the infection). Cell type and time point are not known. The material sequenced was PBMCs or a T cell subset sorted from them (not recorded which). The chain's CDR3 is CASSAGGFGANVLTF. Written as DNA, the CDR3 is TGCGCCAGCAGTGCAGGGGGCTTCGGGGCCAACGTCCTGACTTTC.